These 18 T cell receptor beta chains came from one sample sequenced in a study of neurological immune-mediated disorders. TCRdb passed the 5' RACE reads through MiXCR, listing each CDR3 protein once. The sample yields approximately 100,000 distinct CDR3 sequences, under 4.5% seen once. The material sequenced was PBMCs. All receptors come from a woman between 50 and 59 years old with multiple sclerosis.

This clonotype was recorded many times. Here the CDR3 DNA reads TGTGCCAGCAGCGTTAGGTACGGGAGGGATACGCAGTATTTT. Its translation is CASSVRYGRDTQYF. The J gene is TRBJ2-3, the V gene TRBV9; 7 bases fit TRBD2. Trimming at V came to 2 bases and at J to 6 bases, leaving 6 bases not matched to a gene. The germline gives CDR1 SGDLS, CDR2 YYNGEE. This CDR3 is built from 14 residues.

This clonotype was seen at least ten times. The V call is TRBV2, the J call TRBJ2-7; unclear D gene. Looked up from germline, CDR1 is SNHLY and CDR2 is FYNNEI. The V end was cut by 7 bases, the J end by 0 bases, with 13 bases between. The CDR3 has 14 residues. The CDR3 here is CASTLDRSSYEQYF. The DNA of the CDR3 is TGTGCCAGCACACTCGACCGTAGCTCCTACGAGCAGTACTTC.

This clonotype has ten or more counts. This sequence joins TRBV11-3 and TRBJ2-1; 10 bases line up with TRBD1. The CDR3 contains 18 residues. Germline lookup yields CDR1 SGHNT and CDR2 YENEEA. After removal of 4 bases from V and 7 bases from J, the junction contained 16 bases not matched to a gene. The CDR3 loop reads CASSSGLTTDRGLNEQFF. In DNA form, the CDR3 reads TGTGCCAGCAGCTCTGGTTTGACCACCGACAGGGGGCTGAATGAGCAGTTCTTC.

This clonotype has ten or more counts. The chain joins TRBV3-1 to TRBJ2-3; D is ambiguous. CDR3 length equals 13 residues. Germline lookup yields CDR1 LGHDT and CDR2 YNNKEL (reference sequence). The V gene lost 10 bases and the J gene lost 2 bases, with 13 bases spanning the gap. In DNA, the CDR3 is TGTGCCACCCTGGGTCTGGACACAGATACGCAGTATTTT. It specifies CATLGLDTDTQYF.

There are many counts of this clonotype. This chain uses TRBV20-1 with TRBJ2-3, with 8 nucleotides matching TRBD2. Germline lookup yields CDR1 DFQATT and CDR2 SNEGSKA (reference sequence). After removal of 6 bases from V and 5 bases from J, the junction contained 7 bases not matched to a gene. The CDR3 spans 13 residues. Written as DNA, the CDR3 is TGCAGTGCCAACCGGGGGGGCGTAGATACGCAGTATTTT. Its protein is CSANRGGVDTQYF.

Many counts were recorded for this clonotype. J is TRBJ1-6 and V is TRBV6-5; D gene unclear. The germline V and J ends were trimmed by 2 bases and 3 bases, with 2 bases remaining between them. Per germline, CDR1 MNHEY and CDR2 SVGAGI. The CDR3 runs 13 residues. The CDR3 loop is CASSYSYNSPLHF. In DNA form, the CDR3 reads TGTGCCAGCAGTTACAGCTATAATTCACCCCTCCACTTT.

This clonotype was recorded many times. V is TRBV5-1 and J is TRBJ2-5; TRBD1 aligns across 7 bases. There are 16 residues in the CDR3. CDR1 and CDR2 from the germline V gene are SGHRS and YFSETQ. V trimming: 5 bases; J trimming: 5 bases; junction bases outside the gene matches: 15. In DNA form, the CDR3 reads TGCGCCAGCAGGGGTCTGGGAACAGGGGCGCCGGAGACCCAGTACTTC. Translation gives CASRGLGTGAPETQYF.

This clonotype was picked up many times. The gene calls are TRBV10-3 and TRBJ2-3; D might be TRBD1 (6 bases). Germline V gene lookup returns CDR1 ENHRY and CDR2 SYGVKD. V was trimmed by 8 bases and J by 3 bases, leaving 21 bases between them. This CDR3 comprises 16 residues. The CDR3 DNA follows: TGTGCCATCGCCGGCGGGCAGGGGCCGAAGACAGATACGCAGTATTTT. Its protein is CAIAGGQGPKTDTQYF.

This clonotype was detected ten times or more. The chain is built from TRBV7-9 and TRBJ2-3, with 8 bases matching TRBD2. The germline V gene has CDR1 SEHNR and CDR2 FQNEAQ (reference sequence). This CDR3 has 15 amino acids. V was clipped by 5 bases and J by 1 base; unmatched bases: 5. The CDR3 loop is CASSAGGGGTDTQYF. CDR3 in DNA: TGTGCCAGCAGCGCGGGGGGCGGGGGCACAGATACGCAGTATTTT.

At least ten counts were recorded for this clonotype. The CDR3 reads CATGTLDSPLHF. CDR3 DNA: TGTGCCACCGGGACACTGGATTCACCCCTCCACTTT. The chain has TRBV2 and TRBJ1-6; maybe TRBD1 (6 bases). V lost 10 bases and J 8 bases, leaving 12 bases between the germline ends. The CDR3 contains 12 residues. Per germline, CDR1 SNHLY and CDR2 FYNNEI.

Many counts were recorded for this clonotype. The V gene is TRBV29-1, the J gene TRBJ2-1, with D possibly TRBD2 on 5 matching bases. The CDR3 runs 16 residues. V was trimmed by 1 base and J by 0 bases, leaving 13 bases between them. Germline V gene lookup returns CDR1 SQVTM and CDR2 ANQGSEA. For the CDR3, the DNA is TGCAGCGTTGAAGGGACTGCTCCCAGCTCCTACAATGAGCAGTTCTTC. Its translation: CSVEGTAPSSYNEQFF.

This clonotype was counted at least ten times. The V gene is TRBV5-1, the J gene TRBJ2-1; 15 positions match TRBD2. V shed 2 bases and J 7 bases; nucleotides not matched to a gene: 7. This CDR3 has 17 residues. The V gene's germline CDR1 is SGHRS and CDR2 YFSETQ. In DNA, the CDR3 is TGCGCCAGCAGCTTACGGACTAGCGGGGGGGCCGGGAATGAGCAGTTCTTC. It yields the protein CASSLRTSGGAGNEQFF.

This clonotype was detected many times. The genes are TRBV5-1 and TRBJ2-2; no clear D gene. The CDR3 runs 12 residues. CDR1 and CDR2 from the germline V gene are SGHRS and YFSETQ. V lost 4 bases and J lost 1, with 2 bases in between. The CDR3 sequence is CASSRNTGELFF. As DNA, the CDR3 is TGCGCCAGCAGCCGGAACACCGGGGAGCTGTTTTTT.

This clonotype was seen many times. V gene TRBV9 combines with J gene TRBJ1-2; D not resolved. Trimming stripped 1 base from V and 3 bases from J, with 7 bases between. The CDR3 runs 13 residues. CDR1 is SGDLS and CDR2 is YYNGEE in the germline V gene. The CDR3 reads CASSVQAYYGYTF. DNA of the CDR3: TGTGCCAGCAGCGTACAGGCTTACTATGGCTACACCTTC.

This clonotype was observed at least ten times. The DNA for the CDR3 is TGCAGTGCTAGAGCCCCTAACACAGATACGCAGTATTTT. Translation gives CSARAPNTDTQYF. J is TRBJ2-3 and V is TRBV20-1; D ambiguous. Germline V gives CDR1 DFQATT, CDR2 SNEGSKA (reference sequence). Trimming removed 1 base from V and 2 bases from J, with 7 bases in between. CDR3 length: 13 amino acids.

This clonotype was seen at least ten times. The chain is built from TRBV7-2 and TRBJ2-3; D is undetermined. V was pared by 0 bases and J by 6 bases, with 10 bases between. Per the germline V gene, CDR1 is SGHTA and CDR2 is FQGNSA. This CDR3 region has 14 residues. Here the CDR3 DNA reads TGTGCCAGCAGCTTAGCGGGGTCCCCTGATACGCAGTATTTT. This gives the protein CASSLAGSPDTQYF.

This clonotype was counted at least ten times. J is TRBJ2-7 and V is TRBV10-3, with no clear D. Germline V CDR1 and CDR2: ENHRY, SYGVKD. The CDR3 loop spans 11 amino acids. V dropped 3 bases and J dropped 7 bases, with 7 bases sitting between them. Written as DNA, the CDR3 is TGTGCCATCAGTGATCCCAGAGAGCAGTACTTC. Translation: CAISDPREQYF.

There are many counts of this clonotype. The rearrangement joins TRBV4-2 to TRBJ2-3; D not certain. The CDR3 runs 12 residues. Germline assignment: CDR1 LGHNA and CDR2 YNFKEQ. Trimming took off 4 bases at V and 4 bases at J, with 6 bases between the two ends. The CDR3 is CASSRTADTQYF. CDR3 nucleotide sequence: TGTGCCAGCAGCCGGACCGCAGATACGCAGTATTTT.